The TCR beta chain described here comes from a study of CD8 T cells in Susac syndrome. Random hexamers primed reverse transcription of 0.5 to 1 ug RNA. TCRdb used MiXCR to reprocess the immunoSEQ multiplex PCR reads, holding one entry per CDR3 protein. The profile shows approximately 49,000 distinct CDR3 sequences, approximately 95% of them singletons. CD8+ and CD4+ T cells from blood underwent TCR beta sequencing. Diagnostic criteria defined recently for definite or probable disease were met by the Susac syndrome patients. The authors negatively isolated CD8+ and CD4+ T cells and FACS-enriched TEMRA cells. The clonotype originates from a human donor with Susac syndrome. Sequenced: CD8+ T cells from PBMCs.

The CDR3 DNA follows: TGTGCCAGCAGCGGGGGCACAGATACGCAGTATTTT. Its protein is CASSGGTDTQYF. The gene calls are TRBV9 and TRBJ2-3; D is undetermined. CDR3 length equals 12 residues. The germline V gene has CDR1 SGDLS and CDR2 YYNGEE. V shed 3 bases and J shed 1 base, with 3 bases lying between them.